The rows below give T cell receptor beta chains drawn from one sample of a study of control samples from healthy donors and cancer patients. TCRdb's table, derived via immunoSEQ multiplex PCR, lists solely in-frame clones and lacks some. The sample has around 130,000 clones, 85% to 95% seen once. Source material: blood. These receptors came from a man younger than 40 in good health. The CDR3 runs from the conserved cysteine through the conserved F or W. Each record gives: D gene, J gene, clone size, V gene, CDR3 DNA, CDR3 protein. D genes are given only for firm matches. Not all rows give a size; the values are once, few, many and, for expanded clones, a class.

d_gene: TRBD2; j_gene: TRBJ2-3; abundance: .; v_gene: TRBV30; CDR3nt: TGTGCCTGGAGTGTACGTCCTAGCGGGGGGCCCCGGGTATGGGATACGCAGTATTTT; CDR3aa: CAWSVRPSGGPRVWDTQYF
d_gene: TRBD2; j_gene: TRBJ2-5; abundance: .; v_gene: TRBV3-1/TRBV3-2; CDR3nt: TGTGCCAGCAGCCACCGACTAGCGGTAGAAGAGACCCAGTACTTC; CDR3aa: CASSHRLAVEETQYF
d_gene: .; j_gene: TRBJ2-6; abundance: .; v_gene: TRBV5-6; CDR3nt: TGTGCCAGCAGCTTGAGGGCCCCTGGAGGGGCCAACGTCCTGACTTTC; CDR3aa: CASSLRAPGGANVLTF
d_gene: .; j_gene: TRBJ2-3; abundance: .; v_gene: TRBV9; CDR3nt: TGTGCCAGCAGCGGACTAGGAGGGGTCTTTAGCACAGATACGCAGTATTTT; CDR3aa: CASSGLGGVFSTDTQYF
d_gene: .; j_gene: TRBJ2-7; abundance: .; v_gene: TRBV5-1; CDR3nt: TGCGCCAGCAGCTTGGGGCGAGGGCCCTACGAGCAGTACTTC; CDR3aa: CASSLGRGPYEQYF
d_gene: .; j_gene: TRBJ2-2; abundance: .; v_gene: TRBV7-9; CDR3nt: TGTGCCAGCAGGGACGGCGCGAACACCGGGGAGCTGTTTTTT; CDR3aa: CASRDGANTGELFF
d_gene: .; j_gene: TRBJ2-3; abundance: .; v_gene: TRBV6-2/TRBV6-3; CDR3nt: TGTGCCAGCAGTACCCGACTAGAGTTAGATACGCAGTATTTT; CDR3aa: CASSTRLELDTQYF
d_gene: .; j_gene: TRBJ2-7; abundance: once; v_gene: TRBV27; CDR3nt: TGTGCCAGCATCGGCGGGATCTACGAGCAGTACTTC; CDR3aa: CASIGGIYEQYF
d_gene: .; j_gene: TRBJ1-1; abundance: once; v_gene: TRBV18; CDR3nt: TGTGCCAGCTCACATCGGGGGAACACTGAAGCTTTCTTT; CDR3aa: CASSHRGNTEAFF
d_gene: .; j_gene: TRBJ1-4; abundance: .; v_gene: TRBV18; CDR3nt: TGTGCCAGCTCACCAACGTTGGCCCGGGATGAAAAACTGTTTTTT; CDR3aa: CASSPTLARDEKLFF
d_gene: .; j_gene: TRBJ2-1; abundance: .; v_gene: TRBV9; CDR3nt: TGTGCCAGCAGCGTACAGGGAGCCTCCTACAATGAGCAGTTCTTC; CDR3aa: CASSVQGASYNEQFF
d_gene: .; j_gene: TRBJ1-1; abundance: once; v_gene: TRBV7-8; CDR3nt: TGTGCCAGCAGCGAATATGTTGGGACCCTTGTCGAGGCTTTCTTT; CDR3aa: CASSEYVGTLVEAFF
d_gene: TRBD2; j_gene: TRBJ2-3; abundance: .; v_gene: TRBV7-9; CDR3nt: TGTGCCAGCAGCTATCGGGGGGGAGATACGCAGTATTTT; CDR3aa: CASSYRGGDTQYF
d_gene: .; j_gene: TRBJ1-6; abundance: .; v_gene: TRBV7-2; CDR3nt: TGTGCCAGCAGCTCCACTCCCCAGGGGTCCTCCTATAATTCACCCCTCCACTTT; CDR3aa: CASSSTPQGSSYNSPLHF
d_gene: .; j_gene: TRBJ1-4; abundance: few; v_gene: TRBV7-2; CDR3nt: TGTGCCAGCAGCTTCGACAGGTCGAATGAAAAACTGTTTTTT; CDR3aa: CASSFDRSNEKLFF
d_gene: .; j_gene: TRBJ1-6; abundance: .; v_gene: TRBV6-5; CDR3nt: TGTGCCAGCACGGGGGAGAGGACCCTTAATTCACCCCTCCACTTT; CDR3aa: CASTGERTLNSPLHF
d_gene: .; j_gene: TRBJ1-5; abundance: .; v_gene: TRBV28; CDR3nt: TGTGCCTCCGCCAGGCGGGGAAACGATCAGCCCCAGCATTTT; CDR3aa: CASARRGNDQPQHF
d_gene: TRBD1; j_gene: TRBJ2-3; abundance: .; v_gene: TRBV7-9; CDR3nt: TGTGCCAGCAGCCCTCCCCCGGGCAGGGGGTCCACAGATACGCAGTATTTT; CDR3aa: CASSPPPGRGSTDTQYF
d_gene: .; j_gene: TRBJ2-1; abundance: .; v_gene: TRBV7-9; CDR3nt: TGTGCCAGCAGTACCGGGGGTCTAGTGTACAATGAGCAGTTCTTC; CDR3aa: CASSTGGLVYNEQFF
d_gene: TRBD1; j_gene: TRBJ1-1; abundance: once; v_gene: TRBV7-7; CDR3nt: TGTGCTAGCAGCCCAACCCAAACAGGGGTGGGAAGGTTCGGGAACACTGAAGCTTTCTTT; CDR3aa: CASSPTQTGVGRFGNTEAFF
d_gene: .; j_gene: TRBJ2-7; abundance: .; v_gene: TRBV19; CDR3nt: TGTGCCAGTAGTATAGTGAGGGGAGGCGAGCAGTACTTC; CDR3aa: CASSIVRGGEQYF
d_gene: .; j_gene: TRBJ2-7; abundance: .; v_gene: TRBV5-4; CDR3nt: TGTGCCAGCAGCTTGGGACCGAACAGGGAGGTCAACGAGCAGTACTTC; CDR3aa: CASSLGPNREVNEQYF
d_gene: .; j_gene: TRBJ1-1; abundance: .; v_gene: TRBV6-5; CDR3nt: TGTGCCAGCAGTTACAGGGGTGGGAACACTGAAGCTTTCTTT; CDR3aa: CASSYRGGNTEAFF
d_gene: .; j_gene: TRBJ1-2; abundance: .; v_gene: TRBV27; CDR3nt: TGTGCCAGCAGCTTCCGCGGGGCTTATGGCTACACCTTC; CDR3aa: CASSFRGAYGYTF
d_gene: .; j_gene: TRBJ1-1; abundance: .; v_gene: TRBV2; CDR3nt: TGTGCCAGCAGACCGGACGGAAACACTGAAGCTTTCTTT; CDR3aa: CASRPDGNTEAFF
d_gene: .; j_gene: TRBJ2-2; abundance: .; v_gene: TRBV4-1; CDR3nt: TGCGCCAGCAGCCAAGTACTCCAGAACACCGGGGAGCTGTTTTTT; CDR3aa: CASSQVLQNTGELFF
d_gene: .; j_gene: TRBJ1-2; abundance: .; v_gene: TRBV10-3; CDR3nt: TGTGCCATCACCCCGGACAGTTCCTATGGCTACACCTTC; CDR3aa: CAITPDSSYGYTF
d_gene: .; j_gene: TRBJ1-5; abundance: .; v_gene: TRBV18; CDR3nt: TGTGCCAGCTCACCCCGGTGGGGTAGCAATCAGCCCCAGCATTTT; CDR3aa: CASSPRWGSNQPQHF
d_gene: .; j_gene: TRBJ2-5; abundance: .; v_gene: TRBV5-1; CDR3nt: TGCGCCAGCAGCTTGGTGGGGGCAGGGGGGGAGACCCAGTACTTC; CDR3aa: CASSLVGAGGETQYF
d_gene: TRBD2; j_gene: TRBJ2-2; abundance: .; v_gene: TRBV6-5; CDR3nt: TGTGCCAGCAGTTGGACTAGCGGGGGGCCCACCGGGGAGCTGTTTTTT; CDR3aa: CASSWTSGGPTGELFF
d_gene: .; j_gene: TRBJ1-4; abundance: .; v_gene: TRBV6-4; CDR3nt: TGTGCCAGCAGCCCGGGACGAGAGGCTAATGAAAAACTGTTTTTT; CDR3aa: CASSPGREANEKLFF
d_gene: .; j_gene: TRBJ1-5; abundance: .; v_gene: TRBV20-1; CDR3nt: TGCAGTGCTAGAGCAGGGGCCCAGCATTTT; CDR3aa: CSARAGAQHF
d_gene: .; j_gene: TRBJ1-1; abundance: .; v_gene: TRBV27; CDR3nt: TGTGCCAGCAGTTTGAGGGGGGGCGCTGAAGCTTTCTTT; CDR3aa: CASSLRGGAEAFF
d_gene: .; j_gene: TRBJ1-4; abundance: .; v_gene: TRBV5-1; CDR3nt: TGCGCCAGCAGCTTGAGCGTGGCAACTAATGAAAAACTGTTTTTT; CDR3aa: CASSLSVATNEKLFF
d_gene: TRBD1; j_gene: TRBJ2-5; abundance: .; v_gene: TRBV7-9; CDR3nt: TGTGCCAGCAGCTCGGGACAGGTCTCATGGACCCAGTACTTC; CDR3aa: CASSSGQVSWTQYF
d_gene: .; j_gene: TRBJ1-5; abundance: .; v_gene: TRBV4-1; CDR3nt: TGCGCCAGCAGCCAAGGGAATCAGCCCCAGCATTTT; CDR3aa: CASSQGNQPQHF
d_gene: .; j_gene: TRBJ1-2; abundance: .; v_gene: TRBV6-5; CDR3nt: TGTGCCAGCAGCCCAGGGGCCACCGCTAACTATGGCTACACCTTC; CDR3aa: CASSPGATANYGYTF
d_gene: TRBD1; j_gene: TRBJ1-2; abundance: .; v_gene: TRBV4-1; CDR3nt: TGCGCCAGCAGCCAATCGACAGGGCCCTCTAACTATGGCTACACCTTC; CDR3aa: CASSQSTGPSNYGYTF
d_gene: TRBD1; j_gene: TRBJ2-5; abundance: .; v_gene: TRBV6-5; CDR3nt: TGTGCCAGCAGTTGGGGACAGGGACCCCAAGAGACCCAGTACTTC; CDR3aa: CASSWGQGPQETQYF
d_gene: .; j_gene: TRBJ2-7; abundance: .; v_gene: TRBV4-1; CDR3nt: TGCGCCAGCAGTCAAGTTTTCTCCTACGAGCAGTACTTC; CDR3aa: CASSQVFSYEQYF
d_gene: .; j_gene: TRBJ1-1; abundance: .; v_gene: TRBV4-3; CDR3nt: TGCGCCAGCAGCCAAGGGCATGGACTTAGTACAGGGCTGGAGACTGAAGCTTTCTTT; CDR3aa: CASSQGHGLSTGLETEAFF
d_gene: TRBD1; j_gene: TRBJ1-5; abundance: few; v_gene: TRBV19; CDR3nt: TGTGCCAGTAGCCCCGGGACAGGGGGCGGTCAGCCCCAGCATTTT; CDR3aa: CASSPGTGGGQPQHF
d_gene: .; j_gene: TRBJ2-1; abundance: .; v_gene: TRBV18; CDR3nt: TGTGCCAGCTCACCTTATGGAGGGCCGGAGCAGTTCTTC; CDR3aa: CASSPYGGPEQFF
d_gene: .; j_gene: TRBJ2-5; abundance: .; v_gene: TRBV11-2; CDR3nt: TGTGCCAGCAGCCCTACCCCCTTTGGGGAGACCCAGTACTTC; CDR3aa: CASSPTPFGETQYF
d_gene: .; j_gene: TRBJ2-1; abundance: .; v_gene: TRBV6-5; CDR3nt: TGTGCCAGCAGTTTCACTTACAGCCGCTCCTACAATGAGCAGTTCTTC; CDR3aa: CASSFTYSRSYNEQFF
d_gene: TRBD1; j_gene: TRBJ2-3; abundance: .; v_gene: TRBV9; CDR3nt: TGTGCCAGCAGCGGGCGGACAGGGCACACAGATACGCAGTATTTT; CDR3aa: CASSGRTGHTDTQYF